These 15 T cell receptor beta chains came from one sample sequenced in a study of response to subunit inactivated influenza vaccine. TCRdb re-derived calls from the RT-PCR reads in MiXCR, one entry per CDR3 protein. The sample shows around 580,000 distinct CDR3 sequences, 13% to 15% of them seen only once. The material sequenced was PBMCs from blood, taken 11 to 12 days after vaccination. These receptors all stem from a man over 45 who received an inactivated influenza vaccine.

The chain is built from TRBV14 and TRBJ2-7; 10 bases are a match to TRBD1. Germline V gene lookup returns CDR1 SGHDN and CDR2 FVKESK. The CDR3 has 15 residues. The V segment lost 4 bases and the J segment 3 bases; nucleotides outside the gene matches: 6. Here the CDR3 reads CASSPYRTGGYEQYF. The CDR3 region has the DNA TGTGCCAGCAGCCCCTACCGGACAGGGGGCTACGAGCAGTACTTC.

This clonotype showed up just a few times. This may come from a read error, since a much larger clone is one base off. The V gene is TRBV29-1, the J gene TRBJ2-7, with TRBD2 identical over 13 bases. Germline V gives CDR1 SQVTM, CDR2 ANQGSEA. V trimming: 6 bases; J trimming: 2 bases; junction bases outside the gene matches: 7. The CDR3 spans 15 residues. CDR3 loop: CSVIGLAGVPYEQYF. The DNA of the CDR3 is TGCAGCGTGATCGGACTAGCGGGAGTGCCCTACGAGCAGTACTTC.

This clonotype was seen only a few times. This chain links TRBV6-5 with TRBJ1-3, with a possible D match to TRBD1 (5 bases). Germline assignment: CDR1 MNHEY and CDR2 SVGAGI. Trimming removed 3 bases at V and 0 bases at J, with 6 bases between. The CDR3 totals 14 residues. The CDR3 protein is CASSYDSSGNTIYF. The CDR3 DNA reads TGTGCCAGCAGTTATGACAGCTCTGGAAACACCATATATTTT.

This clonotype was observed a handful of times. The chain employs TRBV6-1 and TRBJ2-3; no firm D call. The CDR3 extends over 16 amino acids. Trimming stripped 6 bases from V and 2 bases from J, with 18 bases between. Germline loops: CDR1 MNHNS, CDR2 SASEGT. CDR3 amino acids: CASRTSFPAVTDTQYF. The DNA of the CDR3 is TGTGCCAGCAGAACTTCATTCCCGGCGGTCACAGATACGCAGTATTTT.

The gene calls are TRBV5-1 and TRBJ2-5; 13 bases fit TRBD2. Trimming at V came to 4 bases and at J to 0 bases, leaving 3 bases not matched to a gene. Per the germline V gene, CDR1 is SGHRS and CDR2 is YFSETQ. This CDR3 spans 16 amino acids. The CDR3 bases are TGCGCCAGCAGCACAGGGACTAGCGGGAACCAAGAGACCCAGTACTTC. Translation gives CASSTGTSGNQETQYF.

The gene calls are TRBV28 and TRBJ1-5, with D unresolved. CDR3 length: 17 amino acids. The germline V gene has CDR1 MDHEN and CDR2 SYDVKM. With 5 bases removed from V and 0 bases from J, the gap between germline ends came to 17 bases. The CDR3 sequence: CASSRVRTGYSNQPQHF. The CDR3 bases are TGTGCCAGCAGTAGGGTCAGGACCGGGTATAGCAATCAGCCCCAGCATTTT.

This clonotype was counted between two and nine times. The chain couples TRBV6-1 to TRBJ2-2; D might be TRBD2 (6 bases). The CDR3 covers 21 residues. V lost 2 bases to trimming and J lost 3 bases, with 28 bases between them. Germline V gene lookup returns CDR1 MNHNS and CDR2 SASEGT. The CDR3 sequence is CASSEKNRWRGKDVDTGELFF. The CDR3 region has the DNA TGTGCCAGCAGTGAAAAAAACCGTTGGAGGGGCAAAGACGTTGACACCGGGGAGCTGTTTTTT.

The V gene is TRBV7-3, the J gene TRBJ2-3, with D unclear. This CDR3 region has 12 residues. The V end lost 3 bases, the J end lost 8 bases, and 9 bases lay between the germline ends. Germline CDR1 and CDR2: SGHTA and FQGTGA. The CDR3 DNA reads TGTGCCAGCAGCTTCGATCTTGCTACGCAGTATTTT. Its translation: CASSFDLATQYF.

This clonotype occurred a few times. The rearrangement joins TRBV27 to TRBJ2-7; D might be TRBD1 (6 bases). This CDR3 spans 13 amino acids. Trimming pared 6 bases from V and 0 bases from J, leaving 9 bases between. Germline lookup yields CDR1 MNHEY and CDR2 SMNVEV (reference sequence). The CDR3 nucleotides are TGTGCCAGCAGGAACAGGGTCTCCTACGAGCAGTACTTC. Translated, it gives CASRNRVSYEQYF.

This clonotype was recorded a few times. As DNA, the CDR3 is TGCAGTGCCCTCGAACACACAGATACGCAGTATTTT. Translated, it gives CSALEHTDTQYF. V usage is TRBV20-1 and J usage is TRBJ2-3; no reliable D call. In germline, CDR1 is DFQATT, CDR2 SNEGSKA (reference sequence). The ends were cut back, 6 bases at V and 2 bases at J, with 9 bases in the middle. The CDR3 loop spans 12 amino acids.

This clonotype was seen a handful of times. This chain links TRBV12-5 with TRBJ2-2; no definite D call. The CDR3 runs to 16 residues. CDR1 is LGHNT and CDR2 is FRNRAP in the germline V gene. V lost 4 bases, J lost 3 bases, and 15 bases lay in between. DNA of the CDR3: TGTGCTAGTGGTTCCACGGGCCGCGGTTACACCGGGGAGCTGTTTTTT. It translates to CASGSTGRGYTGELFF.

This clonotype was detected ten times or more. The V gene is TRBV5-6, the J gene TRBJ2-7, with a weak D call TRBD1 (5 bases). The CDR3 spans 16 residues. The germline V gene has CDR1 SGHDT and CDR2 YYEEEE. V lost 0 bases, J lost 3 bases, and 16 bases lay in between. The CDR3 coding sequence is TGTGCCAGCAGCTTGGCCTGGGGCACTGAGTTCTACGAGCAGTACTTC. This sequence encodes CASSLAWGTEFYEQYF.

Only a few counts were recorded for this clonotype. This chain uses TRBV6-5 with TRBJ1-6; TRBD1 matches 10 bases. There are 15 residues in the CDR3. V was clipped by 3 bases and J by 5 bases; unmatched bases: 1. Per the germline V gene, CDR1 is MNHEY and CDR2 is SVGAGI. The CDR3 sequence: CASSYGQGDNSPLHF. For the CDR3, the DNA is TGTGCCAGCAGTTATGGACAGGGGGATAATTCACCCCTCCACTTT.

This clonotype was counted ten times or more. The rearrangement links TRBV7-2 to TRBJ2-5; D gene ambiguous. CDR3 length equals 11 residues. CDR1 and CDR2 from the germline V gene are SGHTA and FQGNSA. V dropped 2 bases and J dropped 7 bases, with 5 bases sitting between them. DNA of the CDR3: TGTGCCAGCAGCTTATCGGTGACCCAGTACTTC. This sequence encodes CASSLSVTQYF.

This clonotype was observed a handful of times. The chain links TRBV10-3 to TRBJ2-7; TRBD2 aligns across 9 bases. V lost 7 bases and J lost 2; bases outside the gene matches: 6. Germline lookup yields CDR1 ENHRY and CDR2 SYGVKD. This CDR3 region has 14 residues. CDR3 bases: TGTGCCATCAAAGAAGCGGGAGGACCCTACGAGCAGTACTTC. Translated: CAIKEAGGPYEQYF.